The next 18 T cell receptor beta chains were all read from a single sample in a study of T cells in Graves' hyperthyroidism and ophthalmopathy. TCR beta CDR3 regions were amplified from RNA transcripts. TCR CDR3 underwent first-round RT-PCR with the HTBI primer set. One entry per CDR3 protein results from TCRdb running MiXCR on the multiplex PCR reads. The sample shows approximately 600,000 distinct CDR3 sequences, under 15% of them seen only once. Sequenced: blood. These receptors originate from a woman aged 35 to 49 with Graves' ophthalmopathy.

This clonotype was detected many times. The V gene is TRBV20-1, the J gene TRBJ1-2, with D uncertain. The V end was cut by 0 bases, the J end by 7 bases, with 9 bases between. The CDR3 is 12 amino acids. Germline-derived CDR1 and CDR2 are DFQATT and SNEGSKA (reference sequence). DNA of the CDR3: TGCAGTGCTAGAGACCGTGTGTTTGGCTACACCTTC. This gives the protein CSARDRVFGYTF.

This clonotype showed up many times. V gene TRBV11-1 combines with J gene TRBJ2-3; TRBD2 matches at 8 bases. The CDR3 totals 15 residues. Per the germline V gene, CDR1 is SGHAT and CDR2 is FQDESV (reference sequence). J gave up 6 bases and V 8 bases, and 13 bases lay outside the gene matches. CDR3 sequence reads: CASEPGLGGSDTQYF. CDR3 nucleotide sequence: TGTGCCAGCGAACCGGGACTAGGAGGCAGCGATACGCAGTATTTT.

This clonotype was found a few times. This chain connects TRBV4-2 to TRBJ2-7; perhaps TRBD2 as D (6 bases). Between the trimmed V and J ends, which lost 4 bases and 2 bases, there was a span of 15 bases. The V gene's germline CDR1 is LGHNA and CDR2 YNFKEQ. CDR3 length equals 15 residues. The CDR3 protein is CASSRETGLPYEQYF. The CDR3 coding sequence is TGTGCCAGCAGCCGCGAGACGGGACTCCCCTACGAGCAGTACTTC.

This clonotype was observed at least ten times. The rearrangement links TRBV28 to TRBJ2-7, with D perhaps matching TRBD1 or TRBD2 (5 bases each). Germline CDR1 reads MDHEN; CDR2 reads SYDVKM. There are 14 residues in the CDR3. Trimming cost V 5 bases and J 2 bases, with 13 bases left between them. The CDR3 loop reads CASSGGSAPYEQYF. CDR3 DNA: TGTGCCAGCAGTGGGGGTAGTGCCCCCTACGAGCAGTACTTC.

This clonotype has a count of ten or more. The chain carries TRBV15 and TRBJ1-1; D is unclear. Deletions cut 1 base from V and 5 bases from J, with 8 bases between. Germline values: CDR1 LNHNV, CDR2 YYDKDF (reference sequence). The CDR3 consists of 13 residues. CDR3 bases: TGTGCCACCAGCAGAGTAAGGGAGACTGAAGCTTTCTTT. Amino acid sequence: CATSRVRETEAFF.

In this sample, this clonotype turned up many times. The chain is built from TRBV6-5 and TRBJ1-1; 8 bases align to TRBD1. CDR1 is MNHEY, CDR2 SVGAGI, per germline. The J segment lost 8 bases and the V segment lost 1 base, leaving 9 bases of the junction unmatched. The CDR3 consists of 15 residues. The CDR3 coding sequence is TGTGCCAGCAGTTACTATGCTGGGACAGGACGAGAAGCTTTCTTT. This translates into CASSYYAGTGREAFF.

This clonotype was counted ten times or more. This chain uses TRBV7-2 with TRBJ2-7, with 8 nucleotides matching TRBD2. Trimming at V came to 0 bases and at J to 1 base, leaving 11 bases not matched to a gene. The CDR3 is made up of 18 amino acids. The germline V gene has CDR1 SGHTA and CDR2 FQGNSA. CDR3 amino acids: CASSLALEGLARSYEQYF. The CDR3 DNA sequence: TGTGCCAGCAGCTTAGCCCTCGAAGGACTAGCTAGATCCTACGAGCAGTACTTC.

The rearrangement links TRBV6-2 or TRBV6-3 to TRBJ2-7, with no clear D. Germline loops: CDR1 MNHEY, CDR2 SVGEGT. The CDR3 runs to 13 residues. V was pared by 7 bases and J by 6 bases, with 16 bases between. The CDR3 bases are TGTGCCAGCAAGGATGGGTTAACGTCCGAGCAGTACTTC. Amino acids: CASKDGLTSEQYF.

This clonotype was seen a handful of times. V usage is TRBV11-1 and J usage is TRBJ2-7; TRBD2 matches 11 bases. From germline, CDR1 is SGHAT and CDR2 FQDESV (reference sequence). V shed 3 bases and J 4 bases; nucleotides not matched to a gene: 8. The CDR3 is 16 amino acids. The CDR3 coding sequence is TGTGCCAGCAGCTTTGCACTAGCGGGAGTCGGGTACGAGCAGTACTTC. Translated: CASSFALAGVGYEQYF.

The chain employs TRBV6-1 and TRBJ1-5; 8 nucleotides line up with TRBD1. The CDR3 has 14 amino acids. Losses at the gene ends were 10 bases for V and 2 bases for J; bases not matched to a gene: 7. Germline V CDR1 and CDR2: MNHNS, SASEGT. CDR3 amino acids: CATEDRVGNQPQHF. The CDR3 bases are TGTGCCACCGAGGACAGGGTTGGCAATCAGCCCCAGCATTTT.

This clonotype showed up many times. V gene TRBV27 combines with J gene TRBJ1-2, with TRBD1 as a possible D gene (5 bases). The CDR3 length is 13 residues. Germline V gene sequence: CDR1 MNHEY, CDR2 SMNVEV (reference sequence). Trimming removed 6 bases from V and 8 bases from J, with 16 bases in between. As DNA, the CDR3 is TGTGCCAGCAGCACTAATCAGGGTCAAGGCTACACCTTC. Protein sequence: CASSTNQGQGYTF.

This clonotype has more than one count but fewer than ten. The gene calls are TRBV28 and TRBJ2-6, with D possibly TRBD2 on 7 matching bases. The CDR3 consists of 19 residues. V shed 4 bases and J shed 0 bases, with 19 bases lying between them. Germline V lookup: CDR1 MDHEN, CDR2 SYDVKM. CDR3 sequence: CASSYKLGGGHSGANVLTF. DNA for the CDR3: TGTGCCAGCAGTTATAAACTGGGAGGGGGTCACTCTGGGGCCAACGTCCTGACTTTC. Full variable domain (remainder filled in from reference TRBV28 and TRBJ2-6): DVKVTQSSRYLVKRTGEKVFLECVQDMDHENMFWYRQDPGLGLRLIYFSYDVKMKEKGDIPEGYSVSREKKERFSLILESASTNQTSMYLCASSYKLGGGHSGANVLTFGAGSRLTVL.

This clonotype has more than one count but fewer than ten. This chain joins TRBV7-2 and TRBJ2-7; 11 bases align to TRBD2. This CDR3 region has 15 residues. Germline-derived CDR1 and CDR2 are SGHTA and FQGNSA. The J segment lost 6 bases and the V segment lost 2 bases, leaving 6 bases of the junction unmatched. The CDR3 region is CASSLWGTSGGEQYF. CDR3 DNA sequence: TGTGCCAGCAGCTTATGGGGGACTAGCGGTGGCGAGCAGTACTTC.

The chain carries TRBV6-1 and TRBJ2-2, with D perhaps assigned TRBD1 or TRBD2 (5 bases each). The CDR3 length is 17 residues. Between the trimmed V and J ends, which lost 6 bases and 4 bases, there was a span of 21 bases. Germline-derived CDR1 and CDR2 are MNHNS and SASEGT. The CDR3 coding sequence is TGTGCCAGCAGACCCCCCCTCGGGGAAGGGGTCACCGGGGAGCTGTTTTTT. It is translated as CASRPPLGEGVTGELFF.

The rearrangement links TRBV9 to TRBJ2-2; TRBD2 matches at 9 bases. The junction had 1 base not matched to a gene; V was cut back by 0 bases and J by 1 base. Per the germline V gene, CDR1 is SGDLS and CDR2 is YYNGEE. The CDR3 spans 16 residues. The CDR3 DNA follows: TGTGCCAGCAGCGTAGCGACTAGCGGGAACACCGGGGAGCTGTTTTTT. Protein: CASSVATSGNTGELFF.

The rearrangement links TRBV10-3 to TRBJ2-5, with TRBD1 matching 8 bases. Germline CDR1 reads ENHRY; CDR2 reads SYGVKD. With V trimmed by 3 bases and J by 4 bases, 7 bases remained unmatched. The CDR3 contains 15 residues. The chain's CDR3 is CAISDPGQASETQYF. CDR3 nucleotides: TGTGCCATCAGTGATCCGGGACAGGCTTCAGAGACCCAGTACTTC.

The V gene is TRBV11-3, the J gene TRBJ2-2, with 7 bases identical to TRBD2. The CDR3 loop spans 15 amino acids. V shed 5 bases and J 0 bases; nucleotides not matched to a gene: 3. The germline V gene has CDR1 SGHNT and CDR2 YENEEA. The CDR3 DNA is TGTGCCAGCAGCCGGGGGGACGCGAACACCGGGGAGCTGTTTTTT. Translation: CASSRGDANTGELFF.

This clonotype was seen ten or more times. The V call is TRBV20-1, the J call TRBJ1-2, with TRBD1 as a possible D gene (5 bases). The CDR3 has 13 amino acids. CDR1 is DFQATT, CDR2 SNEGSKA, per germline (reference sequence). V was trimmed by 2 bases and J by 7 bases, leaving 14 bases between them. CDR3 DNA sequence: TGCAGTGCTAGATTCAGGGACTTCGGTGGCTACACCTTC. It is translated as CSARFRDFGGYTF.